The clone carrying this TCR beta chain appeared many times. Its cognate antigen is unknown. This sample stems from a study of T-cell reconstitution after alpha-beta-depleted transplantation in children. Study-level findings and limits: Surviving recipient T cells and intrathymic progenitors accounted for some patients' high TCRbeta diversity at day 60.

This CDR3 has 15 residues. V shed 0 bases and J 5 bases; nucleotides not matched to a gene: 5. The germline CDR1 and CDR2 sequences are SGHRS and YFSETQ. It was with unique molecular identifiers that the TCRbeta library was prepared. Via MiXCR, TCRdb re-called the PCR reads, giving one row per CDR3 protein. The sample gives some 300,000 distinct CDR3 sequences, around a tenth of which show up once; around 7.5% is in the top ten. The material sequenced was PBMCs, taken before TCRalphabeta/CD19-depleted stem cell transplant. The clonotype was recovered from a boy younger than two with acute myeloid leukemia, due to receive a stem cell transplant. The rearrangement joins TRBV5-1 to TRBJ1-1; the match to TRBD1 covers 9 bases. The CDR3, as DNA: TGCGCCAGCAGCTTGGACAGGGGGCGTAGTACTGAAGCTTTCTTT. Its protein product is CASSLDRGRSTEAFF. The complete variable domain, with remaining parts taken from reference TRBV5-1 and TRBJ1-1, reads KAGVTQTPRYLIKTRGQQVTLSCSPISGHRSVSWYQQTPGQGLQFLFEYFSETQRNKGNFPGRFSGRQFSNSRSEMNVSTLELGDSALYLCASSLDRGRSTEAFFGQGTRLTVV.